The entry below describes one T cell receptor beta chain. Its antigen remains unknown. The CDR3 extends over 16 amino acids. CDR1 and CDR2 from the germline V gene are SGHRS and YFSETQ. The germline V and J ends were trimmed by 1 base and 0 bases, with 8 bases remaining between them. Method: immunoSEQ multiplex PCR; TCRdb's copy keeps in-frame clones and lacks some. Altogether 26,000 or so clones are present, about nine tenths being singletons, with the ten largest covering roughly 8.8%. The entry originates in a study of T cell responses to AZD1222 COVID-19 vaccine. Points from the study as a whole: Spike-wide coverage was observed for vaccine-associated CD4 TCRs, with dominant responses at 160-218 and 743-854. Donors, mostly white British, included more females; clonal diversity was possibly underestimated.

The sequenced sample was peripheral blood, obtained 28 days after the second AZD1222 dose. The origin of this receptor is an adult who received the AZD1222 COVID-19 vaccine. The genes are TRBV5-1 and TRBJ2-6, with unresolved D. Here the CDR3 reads CASSLTVLSGANVLTF. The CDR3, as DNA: TGCGCCAGCAGCTTGACCGTCCTCTCTGGGGCCAACGTCCTGACTTTC. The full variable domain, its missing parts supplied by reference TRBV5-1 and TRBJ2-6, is KAGVTQTPRYLIKTRGQQVTLSCSPISGHRSVSWYQQTPGQGLQFLFEYFSETQRNKGNFPGRFSGRQFSNSRSEMNVSTLELGDSALYLCASSLTVLSGANVLTFGAGSRLTVL.